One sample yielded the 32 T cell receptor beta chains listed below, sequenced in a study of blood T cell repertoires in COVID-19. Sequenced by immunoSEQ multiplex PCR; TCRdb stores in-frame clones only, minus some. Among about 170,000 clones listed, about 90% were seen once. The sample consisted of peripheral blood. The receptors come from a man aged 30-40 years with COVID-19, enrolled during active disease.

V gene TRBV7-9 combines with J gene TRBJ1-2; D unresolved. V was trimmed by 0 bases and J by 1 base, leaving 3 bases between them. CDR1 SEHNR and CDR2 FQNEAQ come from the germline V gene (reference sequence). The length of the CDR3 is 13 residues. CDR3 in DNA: TGTGCCAGCAGCTTAGCCGTTAACTATGGCTACACCTTC. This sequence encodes CASSLAVNYGYTF.

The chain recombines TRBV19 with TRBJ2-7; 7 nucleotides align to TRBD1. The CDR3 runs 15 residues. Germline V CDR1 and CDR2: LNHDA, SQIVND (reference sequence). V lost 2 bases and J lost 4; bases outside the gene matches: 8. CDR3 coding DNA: TGTGCCAGTAGTATAATTGAGGGGGCGCGTTACGAGCAGTACTTC. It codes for CASSIIEGARYEQYF.

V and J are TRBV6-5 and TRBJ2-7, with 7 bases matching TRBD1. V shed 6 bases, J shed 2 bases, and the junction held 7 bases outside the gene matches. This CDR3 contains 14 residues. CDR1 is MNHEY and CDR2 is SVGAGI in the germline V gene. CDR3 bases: TGTGCCAGCAGCCGACAGGGCTTTACCTACGAGCAGTACTTC. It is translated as CASSRQGFTYEQYF.

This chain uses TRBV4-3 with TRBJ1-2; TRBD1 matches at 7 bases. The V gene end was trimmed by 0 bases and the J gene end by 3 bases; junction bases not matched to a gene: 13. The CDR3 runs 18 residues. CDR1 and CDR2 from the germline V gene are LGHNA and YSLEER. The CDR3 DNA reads TGCGCCAGCAGCCAAGATCGACAGGGTGGCATAGGAGACTATGGCTACACCTTC. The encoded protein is CASSQDRQGGIGDYGYTF.

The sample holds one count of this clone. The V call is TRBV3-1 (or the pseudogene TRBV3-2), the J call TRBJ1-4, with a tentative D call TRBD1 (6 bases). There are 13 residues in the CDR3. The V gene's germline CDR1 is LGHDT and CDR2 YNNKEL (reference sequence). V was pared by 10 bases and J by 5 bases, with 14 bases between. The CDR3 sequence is CATSGHLNEKLFF. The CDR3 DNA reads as TGTGCCACGTCGGGACATCTGAATGAAAAACTGTTTTTT.

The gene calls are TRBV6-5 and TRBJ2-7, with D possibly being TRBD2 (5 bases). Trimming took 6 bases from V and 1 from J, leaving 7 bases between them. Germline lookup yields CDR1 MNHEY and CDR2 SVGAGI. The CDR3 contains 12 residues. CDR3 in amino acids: CASRGSSYEQYF. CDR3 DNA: TGTGCCAGCAGAGGGAGTTCCTACGAGCAGTACTTC.

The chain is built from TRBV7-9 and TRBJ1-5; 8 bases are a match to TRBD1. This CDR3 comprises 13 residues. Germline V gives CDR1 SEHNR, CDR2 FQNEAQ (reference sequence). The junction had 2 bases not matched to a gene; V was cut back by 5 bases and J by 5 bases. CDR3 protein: CASSLQGDQPQHF. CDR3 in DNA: TGTGCCAGCAGCCTACAGGGGGATCAGCCCCAGCATTTT.

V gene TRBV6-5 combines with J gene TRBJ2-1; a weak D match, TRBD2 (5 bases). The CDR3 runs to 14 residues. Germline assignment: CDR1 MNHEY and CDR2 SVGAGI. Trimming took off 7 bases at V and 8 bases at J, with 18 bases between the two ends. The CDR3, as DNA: TGTGCCAGCAAGGAGGTCTATCGTGGCGATGAGCAGTTCTTC. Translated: CASKEVYRGDEQFF.

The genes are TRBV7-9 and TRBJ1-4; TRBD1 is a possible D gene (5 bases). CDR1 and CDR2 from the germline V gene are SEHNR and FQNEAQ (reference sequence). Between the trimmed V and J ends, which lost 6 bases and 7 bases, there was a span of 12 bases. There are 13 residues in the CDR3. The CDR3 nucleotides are TGTGCCAGCAGAGGAGGGGAGGGTGAAAAACTGTTTTTT. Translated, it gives CASRGGEGEKLFF.

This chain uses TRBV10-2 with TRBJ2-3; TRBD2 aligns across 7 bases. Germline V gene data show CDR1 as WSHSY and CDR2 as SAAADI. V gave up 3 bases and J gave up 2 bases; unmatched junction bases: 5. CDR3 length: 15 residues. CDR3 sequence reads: CASSDPREVTDTQYF. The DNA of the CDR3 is TGCGCCAGCAGTGATCCCCGGGAGGTCACAGATACGCAGTATTTT.

CDR3 nucleotide sequence: TGTGCCAGCAGCTTAAACGGGGGACCCCGCGGGGAGCAGTTCTTC. Protein: CASSLNGGPRGEQFF. The V gene is TRBV7-3, the J gene TRBJ2-1; D is perhaps TRBD2 (6 bases). V gave up 1 base and J gave up 10 bases, with 17 bases separating them. This CDR3 comprises 15 residues. Germline V CDR1 and CDR2: SGHTA, FQGTGA.

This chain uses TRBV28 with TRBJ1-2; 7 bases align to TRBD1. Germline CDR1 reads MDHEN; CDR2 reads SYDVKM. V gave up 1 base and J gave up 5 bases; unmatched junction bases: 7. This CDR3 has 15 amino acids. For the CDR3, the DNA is TGTGCCAGCAGTTTATTTGGAGGGGGCAGGTATGGCTACACCTTC. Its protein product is CASSLFGGGRYGYTF.

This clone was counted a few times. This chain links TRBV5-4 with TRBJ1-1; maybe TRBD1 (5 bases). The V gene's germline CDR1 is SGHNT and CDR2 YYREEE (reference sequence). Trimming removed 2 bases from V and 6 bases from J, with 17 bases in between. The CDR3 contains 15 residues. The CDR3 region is CASSLSPRERSEAFF. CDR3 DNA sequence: TGTGCCAGCAGCTTATCACCCAGGGAAAGGTCTGAAGCTTTCTTT.

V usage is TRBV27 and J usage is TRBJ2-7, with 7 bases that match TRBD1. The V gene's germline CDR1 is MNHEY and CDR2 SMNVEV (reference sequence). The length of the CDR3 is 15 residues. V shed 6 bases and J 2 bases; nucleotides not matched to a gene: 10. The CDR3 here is CASSLRTGKTYEQYF. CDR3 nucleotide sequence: TGTGCCAGCAGCCTCAGGACAGGAAAAACCTACGAGCAGTACTTC.

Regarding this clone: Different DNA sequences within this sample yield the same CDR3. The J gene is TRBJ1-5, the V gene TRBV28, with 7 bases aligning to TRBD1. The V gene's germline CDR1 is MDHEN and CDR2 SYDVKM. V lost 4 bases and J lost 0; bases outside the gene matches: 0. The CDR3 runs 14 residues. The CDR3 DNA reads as TGTGCCAGCAGTTCAGGGGGTAGCAATCAGCCCCAGCATTTT. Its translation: CASSSGGSNQPQHF.

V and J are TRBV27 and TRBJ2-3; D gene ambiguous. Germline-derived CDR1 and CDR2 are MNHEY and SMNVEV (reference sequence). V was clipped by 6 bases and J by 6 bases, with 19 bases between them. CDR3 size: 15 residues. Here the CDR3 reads CASSELGPRVDTQYF. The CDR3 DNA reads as TGTGCCAGCAGCGAGTTAGGCCCCCGGGTTGATACGCAGTATTTT.

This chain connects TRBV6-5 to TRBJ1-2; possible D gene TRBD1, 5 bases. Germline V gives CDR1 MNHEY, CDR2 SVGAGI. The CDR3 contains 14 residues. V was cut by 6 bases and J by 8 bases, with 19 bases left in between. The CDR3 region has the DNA TGTGCCAGCAGCCGGGGAGGGGAGACTCAAGGCTACACCTTC. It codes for CASSRGGETQGYTF.

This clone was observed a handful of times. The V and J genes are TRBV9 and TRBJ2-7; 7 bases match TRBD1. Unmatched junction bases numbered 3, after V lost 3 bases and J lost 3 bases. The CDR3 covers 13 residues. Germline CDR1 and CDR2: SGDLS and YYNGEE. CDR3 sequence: CASSAGQSYEQYF. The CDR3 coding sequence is TGTGCCAGCAGCGCGGGACAGAGCTACGAGCAGTACTTC.

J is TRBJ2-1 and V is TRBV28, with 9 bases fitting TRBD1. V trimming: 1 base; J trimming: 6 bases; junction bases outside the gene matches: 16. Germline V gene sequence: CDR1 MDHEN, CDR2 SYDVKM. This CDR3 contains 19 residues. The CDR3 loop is CASSLYPGTGPLTFNEQFF. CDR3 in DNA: TGTGCCAGCAGTTTATATCCCGGGACAGGGCCCCTGACTTTCAATGAGCAGTTCTTC.

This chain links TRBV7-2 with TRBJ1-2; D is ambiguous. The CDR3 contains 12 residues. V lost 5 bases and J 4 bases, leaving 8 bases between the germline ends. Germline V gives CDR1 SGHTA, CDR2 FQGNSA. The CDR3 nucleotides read TGTGCCAGCAGCGACGGAGCCTATGGCTACACCTTC. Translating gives CASSDGAYGYTF.

The CDR3 is CASSIQAGAYNEQFF. The CDR3 region has the DNA TGTGCCAGTAGTATCCAAGCGGGGGCCTACAATGAGCAGTTCTTC. The chain couples TRBV19 to TRBJ2-1, with 8 bases fitting TRBD2. J gave up 2 bases and V 3 bases, and 3 bases lay outside the gene matches. The length of the CDR3 is 15 residues. Germline V gene sequence: CDR1 LNHDA, CDR2 SQIVND (reference sequence). The full variable domain, rest sourced from reference TRBV19 and TRBJ2-1, is DGGITQSPKYLFRKEGQNVTLSCEQNLNHDAMYWYRQDPGQGLRLIYYSQIVNDFQKGDIAEGYSVSREKKESFPLTVTSAQKNPTAFYLCASSIQAGAYNEQFFGPGTRLTVL.

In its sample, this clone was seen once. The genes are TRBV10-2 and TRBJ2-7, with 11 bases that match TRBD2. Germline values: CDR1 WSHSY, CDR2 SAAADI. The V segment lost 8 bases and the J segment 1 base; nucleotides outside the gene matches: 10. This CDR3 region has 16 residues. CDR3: CASGGGWTSGSYEQYF. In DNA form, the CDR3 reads TGCGCCAGCGGGGGCGGTTGGACTAGCGGGTCCTACGAGCAGTACTTC.

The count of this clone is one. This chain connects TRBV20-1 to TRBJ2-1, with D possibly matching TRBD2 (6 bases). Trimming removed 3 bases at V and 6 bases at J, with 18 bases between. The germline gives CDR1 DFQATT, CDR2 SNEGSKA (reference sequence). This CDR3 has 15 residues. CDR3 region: CSASRPGRDSNEQFF. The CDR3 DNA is TGCAGTGCTAGTCGCCCAGGGCGGGATAGCAATGAGCAGTTCTTC.

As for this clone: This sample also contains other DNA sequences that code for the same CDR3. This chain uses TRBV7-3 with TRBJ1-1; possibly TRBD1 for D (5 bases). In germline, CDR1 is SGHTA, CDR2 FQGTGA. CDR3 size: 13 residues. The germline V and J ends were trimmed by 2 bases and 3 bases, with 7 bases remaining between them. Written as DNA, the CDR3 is TGTGCCAGCAGCTTACGGGGGGACACTGAAGCTTTCTTT. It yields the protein CASSLRGDTEAFF.

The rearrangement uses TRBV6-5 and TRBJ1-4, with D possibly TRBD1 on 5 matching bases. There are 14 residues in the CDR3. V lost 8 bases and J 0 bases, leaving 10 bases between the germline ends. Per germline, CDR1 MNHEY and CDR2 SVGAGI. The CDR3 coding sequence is TGTGCCAGCGTACAGGCTGCAACTAATGAAAAACTGTTTTTT. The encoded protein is CASVQAATNEKLFF.

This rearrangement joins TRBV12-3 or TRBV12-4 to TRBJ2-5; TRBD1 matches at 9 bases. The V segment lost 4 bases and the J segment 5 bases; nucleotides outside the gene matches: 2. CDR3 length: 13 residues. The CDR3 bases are TGTGCCAGCAGTTACAGGGGGCGTGAGACCCAGTACTTC. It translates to CASSYRGRETQYF.

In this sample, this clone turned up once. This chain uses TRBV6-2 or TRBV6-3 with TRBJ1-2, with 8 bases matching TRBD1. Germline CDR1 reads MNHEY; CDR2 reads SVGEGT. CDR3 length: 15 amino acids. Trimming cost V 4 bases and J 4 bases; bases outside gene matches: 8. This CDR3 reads CASSSRDRISYGYTF. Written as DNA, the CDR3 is TGTGCCAGCAGTTCCCGGGACAGGATCTCCTATGGCTACACCTTC.

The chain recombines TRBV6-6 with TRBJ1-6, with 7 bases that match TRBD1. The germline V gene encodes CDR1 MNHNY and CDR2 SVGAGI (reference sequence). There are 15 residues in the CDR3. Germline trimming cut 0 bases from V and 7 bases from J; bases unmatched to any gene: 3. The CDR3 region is CASSYSGQKNSPLHF. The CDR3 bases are TGTGCCAGCAGTTACTCGGGACAGAAAAATTCACCCCTCCACTTT.

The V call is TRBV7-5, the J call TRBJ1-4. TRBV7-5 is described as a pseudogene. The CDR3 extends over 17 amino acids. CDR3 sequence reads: CARNARGGEATNEKLFF. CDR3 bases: TGTGCCAGAAACGCCCGGGGGGGGGAGGCAACTAATGAAAAACTGTTTTTT.

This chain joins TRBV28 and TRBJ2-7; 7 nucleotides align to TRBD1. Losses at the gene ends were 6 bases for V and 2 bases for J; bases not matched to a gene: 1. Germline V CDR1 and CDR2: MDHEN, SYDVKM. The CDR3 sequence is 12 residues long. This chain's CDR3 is CASRTGTYEQYF. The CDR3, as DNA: TGTGCCAGCAGGACAGGGACCTACGAGCAGTACTTC.

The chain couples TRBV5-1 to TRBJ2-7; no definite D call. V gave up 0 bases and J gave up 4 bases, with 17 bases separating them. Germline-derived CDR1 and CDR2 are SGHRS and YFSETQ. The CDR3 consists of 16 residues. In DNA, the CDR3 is TGCGCCAGCAGCTTGGGTCTTACTCCCAAAATTTACGAGCAGTACTTC. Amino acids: CASSLGLTPKIYEQYF.

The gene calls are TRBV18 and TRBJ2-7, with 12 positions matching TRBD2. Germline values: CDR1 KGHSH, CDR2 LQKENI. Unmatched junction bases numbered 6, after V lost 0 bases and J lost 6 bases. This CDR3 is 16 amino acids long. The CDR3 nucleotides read TGTGCCAGCTCACCACCAGGGCTAGCGGGAGGGGGCGAGCAGTACTTC. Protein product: CASSPPGLAGGGEQYF. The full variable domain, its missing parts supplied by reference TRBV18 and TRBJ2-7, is NAGVMQNPRHLVRRRGQEARLRCSPMKGHSHVYWYRQLPEEGLKFMVYLQKENIIDESGMPKERFSAEFPKEGPSILRIQQVVRGDSAAYFCASSPPGLAGGGEQYFGPGTRLTVT.